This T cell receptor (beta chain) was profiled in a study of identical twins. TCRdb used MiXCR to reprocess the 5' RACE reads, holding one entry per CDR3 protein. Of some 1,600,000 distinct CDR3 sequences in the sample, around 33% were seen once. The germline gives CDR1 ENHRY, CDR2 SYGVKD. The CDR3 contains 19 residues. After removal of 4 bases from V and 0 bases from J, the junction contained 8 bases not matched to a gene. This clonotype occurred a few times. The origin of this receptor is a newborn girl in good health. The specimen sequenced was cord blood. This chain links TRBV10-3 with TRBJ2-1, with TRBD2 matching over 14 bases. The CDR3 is CAISGGTSGSRGSYNEQFF. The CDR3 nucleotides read TGTGCCATCAGTGGTGGGACTAGCGGGAGTCGTGGCTCCTACAATGAGCAGTTCTTC.